This T cell receptor (beta chain) appears in the sequencing data of a study of blood T cell repertoires in COVID-19. Overall study: Both acute and convalescent COVID-19 samples were obtained from the United States, Italy and Spain. From T cells, B-cell-depleted T cells, or PBMCs came the material, which was cDNA or gDNA.

The germline gives CDR1 SGDLS, CDR2 YYNGEE. The CDR3 is 16 residues long. The J segment lost 9 bases and the V segment lost 3 bases, leaving 13 bases of the junction unmatched. Per the study methods: Estimated nucleated cell counts came from reference gene primer amplification. The repertoire was sequenced with immunoSEQ multiplex PCR; TCRdb's copy has only in-frame clones and lacks some. V and J calls plus clone size are reproduced from that table; the DNA served to infer D and trimming. The sample lists over 85,000 clones; nearly 90% were seen once. The clonotype originates from a human donor in a cohort sampled during active COVID-19. Sequenced: peripheral blood. This chain connects TRBV9 to TRBJ2-1; 9 nucleotides match TRBD2. CDR3 nucleotides: TGTGCCAGCAGCGACCCCCGGACTAGCGACCACAGTGAGCAGTTCTTC. Amino acid sequence: CASSDPRTSDHSEQFF.